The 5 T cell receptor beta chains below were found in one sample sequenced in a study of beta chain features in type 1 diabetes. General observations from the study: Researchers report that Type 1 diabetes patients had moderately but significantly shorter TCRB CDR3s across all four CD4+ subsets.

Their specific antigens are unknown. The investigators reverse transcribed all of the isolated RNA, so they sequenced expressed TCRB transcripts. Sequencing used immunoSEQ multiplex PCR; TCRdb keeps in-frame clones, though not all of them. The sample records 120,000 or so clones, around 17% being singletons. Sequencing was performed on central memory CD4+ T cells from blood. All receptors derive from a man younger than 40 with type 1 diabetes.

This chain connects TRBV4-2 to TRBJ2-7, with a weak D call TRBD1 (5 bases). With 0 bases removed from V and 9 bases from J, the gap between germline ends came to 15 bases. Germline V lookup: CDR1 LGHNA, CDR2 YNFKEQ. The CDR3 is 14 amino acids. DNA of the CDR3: TGTGCCAGCAGCCAAGATTATACTCGACAGATGCAGTACTTC. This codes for CASSQDYTRQMQYF.

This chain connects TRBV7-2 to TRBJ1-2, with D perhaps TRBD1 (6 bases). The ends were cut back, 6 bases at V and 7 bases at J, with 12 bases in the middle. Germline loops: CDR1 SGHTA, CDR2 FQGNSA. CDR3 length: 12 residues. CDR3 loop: CASSNTGSGYTF. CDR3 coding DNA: TGTGCCAGCAGTAATACAGGGTCTGGCTACACCTTC.

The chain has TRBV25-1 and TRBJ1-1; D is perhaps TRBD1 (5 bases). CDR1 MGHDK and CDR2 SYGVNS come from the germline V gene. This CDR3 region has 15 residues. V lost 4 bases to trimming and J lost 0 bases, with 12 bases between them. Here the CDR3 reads CASSAQDNLNTEAFF. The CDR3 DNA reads TGTGCCAGCAGTGCCCAGGACAACCTGAACACTGAAGCTTTCTTT.

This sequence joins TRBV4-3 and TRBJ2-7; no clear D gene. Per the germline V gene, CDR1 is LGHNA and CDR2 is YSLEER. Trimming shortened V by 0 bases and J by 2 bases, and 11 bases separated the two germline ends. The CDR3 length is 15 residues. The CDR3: CASSQDNTVAYEQYF. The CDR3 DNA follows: TGCGCCAGCAGCCAAGATAACACAGTAGCCTACGAGCAGTACTTC.

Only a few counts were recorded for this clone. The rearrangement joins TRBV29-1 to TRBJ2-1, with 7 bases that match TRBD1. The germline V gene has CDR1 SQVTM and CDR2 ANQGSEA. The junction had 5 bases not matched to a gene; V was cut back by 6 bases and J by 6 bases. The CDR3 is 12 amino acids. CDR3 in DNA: TGCAGCGTGGGCTACAGGGGCAATGAGCAGTTCTTC. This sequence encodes CSVGYRGNEQFF.